This T cell receptor beta chain was sequenced during a study of cytomegalovirus exposure and HLA in healthy donors. The CDR3 spans 12 residues. V lost 6 bases and J 5 bases, leaving 11 bases between the germline ends. Germline values: CDR1 SNHLY, CDR2 FYNNEI. The PCR contained 60 Vbeta and 13 Jbeta primers. The repertoire was sequenced with immunoSEQ multiplex PCR; TCRdb's copy has only in-frame clones and lacks some. The table lists about 170,000 clones, 75% to 85% of them singletons. Overall study findings and caveats: Earlier analysis found most TCR beta V segments productive about 87% or about 30% of the time.

Comment on this clone: Antigen: not known. This specimen includes other DNA sequences encoding the same CDR3.

This chain joins TRBV2 and TRBJ2-7; a weak D match, TRBD2 (6 bases). Sequenced sample: PBMCs. This TCR was sampled from a man younger than 45 in good health and CMV-seropositive. In nucleotides, the CDR3 is TGTGCCAGCAGAAGTAGCGGTAACGAGCAGTACTTC. Its translation is CASRSSGNEQYF. Complete variable domain (other parts from reference TRBV2 and TRBJ2-7): EPEVTQTPSHQVTQMGQEVILRCVPISNHLYFYWYRQILGQKVEFLVSFYNNEISEKSEIFDDQFSVERPDGSNFTLKIRSTKLEDSAMYFCASRSSGNEQYFGPGTRLTVT.